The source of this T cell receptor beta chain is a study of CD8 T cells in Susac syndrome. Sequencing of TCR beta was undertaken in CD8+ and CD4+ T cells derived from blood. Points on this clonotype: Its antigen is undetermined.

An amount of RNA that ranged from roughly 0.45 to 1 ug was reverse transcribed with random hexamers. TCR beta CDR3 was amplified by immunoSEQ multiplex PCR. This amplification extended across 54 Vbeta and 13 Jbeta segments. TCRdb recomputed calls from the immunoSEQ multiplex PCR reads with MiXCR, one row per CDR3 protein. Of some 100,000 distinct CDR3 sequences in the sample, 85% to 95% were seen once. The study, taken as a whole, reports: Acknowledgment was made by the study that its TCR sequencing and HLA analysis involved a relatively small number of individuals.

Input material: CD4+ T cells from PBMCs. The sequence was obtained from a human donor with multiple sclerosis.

CDR3 DNA: TGTGCCAGCAGCACAGCCGGGACAGGGGTAACCTACGAGCAGTACTTC. This codes for CASSTAGTGVTYEQYF. The J gene is TRBJ2-7, the V gene TRBV7-2, with 10 bases fitting TRBD1. The trim removed 5 bases at V and 2 bases at J, leaving 9 bases unmatched. This CDR3 is built from 16 residues. Germline lookup yields CDR1 SGHTA and CDR2 FQGNSA. Full variable domain (remainder filled in from reference TRBV7-2 and TRBJ2-7): GAGVSQSPSNKVTEKGKDVELRCDPISGHTALYWYRQSLGQGLEFLIYFQGNSAPDKSGLPSDRFSAERTGGSVSTLTIQRTQQEDSAVYLCASSTAGTGVTYEQYFGPGTRLTVT.